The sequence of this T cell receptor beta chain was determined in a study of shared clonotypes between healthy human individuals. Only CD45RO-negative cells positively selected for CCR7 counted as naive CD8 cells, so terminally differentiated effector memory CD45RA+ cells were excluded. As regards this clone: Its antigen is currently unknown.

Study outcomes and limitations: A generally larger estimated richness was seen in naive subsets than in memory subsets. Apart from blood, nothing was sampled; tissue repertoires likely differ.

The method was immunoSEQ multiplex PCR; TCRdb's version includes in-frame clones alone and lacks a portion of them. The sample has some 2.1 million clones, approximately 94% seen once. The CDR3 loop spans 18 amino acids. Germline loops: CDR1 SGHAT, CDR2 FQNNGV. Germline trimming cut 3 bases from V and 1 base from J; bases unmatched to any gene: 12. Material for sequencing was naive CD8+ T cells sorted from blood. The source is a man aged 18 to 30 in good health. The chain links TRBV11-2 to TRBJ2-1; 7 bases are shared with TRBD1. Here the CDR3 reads CASSFFSLRQGSYNEQFF. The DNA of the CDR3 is TGTGCCAGCAGCTTTTTCTCCCTACGACAGGGATCCTACAATGAGCAGTTCTTC.